The rows below give T cell receptor beta chains drawn from one sample of a study of vaccination effects on CD4 cells after COVID-19. Their target antigens are unknown. The protocol was immunoSEQ multiplex PCR, while the TCRdb copy is restricted to in-frame clones and leaves out a portion. The sample gives about 80,000 clones, 60% to 80% of which show up once; around 1.1% is in the top ten. Sample: CD4+ T cells from PBMCs cultured with HCoV-OC43 spike peptides, taken after COVID-19 vaccination. The receptor source for this set is a human donor who received a COVID-19 vaccine. The CDR3 runs from the conserved cysteine through the conserved F or W. A D gene is named only where the DNA matches it firmly. Not every row has a clone size; where given, it reads once, few, many or a size class.

j_call clone_size v_call d_call cdr3_aa cdr3_nt
TRBJ2-1 - TRBV24-1 - CATSDRGAGNEQFF TGTGCCACCAGTGACCGGGGGGCCGGCAATGAGCAGTTCTTC
TRBJ1-1 - TRBV7-8 - CASSFVELSTEAFF TGTGCCAGCAGCTTTGTGGAATTAAGCACTGAAGCTTTCTTT
TRBJ1-1 - TRBV22-1 - CPGSAHREGAFF TGTCCTGGGAGCGCACATAGGGAAGGAGCTTTCTTT
TRBJ1-1 once TRBV6-1 - CASSERRVGESVAFF TGTGCCAGCAGTGAACGACGTGTAGGCGAATCGGTGGCTTTCTTT
TRBJ2-5 once TRBV6-5 - CASTEGVLETQYF TGTGCCAGCACCGAAGGGGTTCTGGAGACCCAGTACTTC
TRBJ1-5 - TRBV27 - CASSSESQPQHF TGTGCCAGCAGTTCCGAGTCGCAGCCCCAGCATTTT
TRBJ1-6 - TRBV5-1 - CASSLLPGQNSPLHF TGCGCCAGCAGCCTCTTGCCCGGGCAGAATTCACCCCTCCACTTT
TRBJ2-1 - TRBV24-1 - CATSASSESYNEQFF TGTGCCACCAGTGCGTCTAGCGAGTCCTACAATGAGCAGTTCTTC
TRBJ1-1 - TRBV30 - CAWRKDNLWSTEAFF TGTGCCTGGAGAAAAGACAATCTCTGGTCCACTGAAGCTTTCTTT
TRBJ2-5 once TRBV19 TRBD2 CASSPSASGGQETQYF TGTGCCAGTAGTCCCTCCGCTAGCGGCGGCCAAGAGACCCAGTACTTC
TRBJ1-5 - TRBV2 - CASSEDRTDQPQHF TGTGCCAGCAGCGAAGACAGGACTGATCAGCCCCAGCATTTT
TRBJ2-6 - TRBV7-8 - CASSSGGGSSGANVLTF TGTGCCAGCAGCTCCGGAGGGGGGTCCTCTGGGGCCAACGTCCTGACTTTC
TRBJ2-1 few TRBV9 - CASSGGSYNEQFF TGTGCCAGCAGCGGGGGCTCCTACAATGAGCAGTTCTTC
TRBJ2-2 - TRBV5-6 TRBD1 CASRQQGAGELFF TGTGCCAGCAGACAACAGGGGGCCGGGGAGCTGTTTTTT
TRBJ1-4 - TRBV3-1/TRBV3-2 - CASSQAGTAVKLFF TGTGCCAGCAGCCAAGCCGGGACCGCCGTCAAACTGTTTTTT
TRBJ1-2 few TRBV6-2/TRBV6-3 TRBD1 CASSTGGFNYGYTF TGTGCCAGCAGTACAGGGGGTTTCAACTATGGCTACACCTTC
TRBJ1-2 few TRBV19 - CASSDGLYVGYTF TGTGCCAGTAGTGACGGATTGTATGTCGGCTACACCTTC